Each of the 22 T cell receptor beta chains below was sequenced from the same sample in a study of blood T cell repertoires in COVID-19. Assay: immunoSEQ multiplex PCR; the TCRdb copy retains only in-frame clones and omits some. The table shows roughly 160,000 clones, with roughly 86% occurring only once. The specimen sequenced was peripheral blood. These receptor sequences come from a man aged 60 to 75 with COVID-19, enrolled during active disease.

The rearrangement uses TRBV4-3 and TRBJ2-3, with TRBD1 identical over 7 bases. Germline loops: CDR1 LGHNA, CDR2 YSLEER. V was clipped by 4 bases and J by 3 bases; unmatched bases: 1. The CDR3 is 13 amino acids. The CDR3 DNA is TGCGCCAGCAGCCTGACAGGGACAGATACGCAGTATTTT. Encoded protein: CASSLTGTDTQYF.

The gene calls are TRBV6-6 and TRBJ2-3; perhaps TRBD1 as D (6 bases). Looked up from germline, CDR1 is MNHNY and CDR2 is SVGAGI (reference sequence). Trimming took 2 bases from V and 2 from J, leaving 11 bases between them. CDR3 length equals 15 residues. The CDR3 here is CASSYAGQTTDTQYF. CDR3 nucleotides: TGTGCCAGCAGTTACGCCGGACAGACCACAGATACGCAGTATTTT.

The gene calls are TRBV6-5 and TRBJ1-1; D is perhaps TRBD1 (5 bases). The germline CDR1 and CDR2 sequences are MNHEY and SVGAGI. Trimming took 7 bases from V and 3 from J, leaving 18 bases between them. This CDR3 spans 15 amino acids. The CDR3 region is CASNPVGPWDTEAFF. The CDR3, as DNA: TGTGCCAGCAACCCGGTGGGGCCTTGGGACACTGAAGCTTTCTTT.

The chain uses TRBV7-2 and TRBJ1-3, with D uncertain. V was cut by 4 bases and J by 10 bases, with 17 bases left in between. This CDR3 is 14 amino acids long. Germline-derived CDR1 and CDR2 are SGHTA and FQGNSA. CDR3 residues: CASSSYGRGSTIYF. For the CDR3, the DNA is TGTGCCAGCAGCTCGTACGGACGGGGTAGTACCATATATTTT.

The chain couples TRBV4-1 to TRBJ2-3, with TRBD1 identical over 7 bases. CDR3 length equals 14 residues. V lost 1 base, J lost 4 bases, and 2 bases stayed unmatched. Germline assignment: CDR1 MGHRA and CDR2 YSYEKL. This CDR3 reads CASSQGTGADTQYF. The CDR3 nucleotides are TGCGCCAGCAGCCAAGGTACAGGGGCAGATACGCAGTATTTT.

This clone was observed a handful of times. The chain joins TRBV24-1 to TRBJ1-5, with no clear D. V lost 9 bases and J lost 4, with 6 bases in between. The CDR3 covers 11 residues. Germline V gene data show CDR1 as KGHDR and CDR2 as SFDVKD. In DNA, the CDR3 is TGTGCCACCGGAGAAAATCAGCCCCAGCATTTT. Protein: CATGENQPQHF.

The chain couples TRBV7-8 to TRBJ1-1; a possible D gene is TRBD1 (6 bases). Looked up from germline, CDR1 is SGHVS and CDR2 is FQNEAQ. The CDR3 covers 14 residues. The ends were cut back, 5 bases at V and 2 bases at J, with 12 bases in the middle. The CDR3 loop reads CASSLLQGNTEAFF. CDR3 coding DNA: TGTGCCAGCAGCCTCCTACAGGGTAACACTGAAGCTTTCTTT.

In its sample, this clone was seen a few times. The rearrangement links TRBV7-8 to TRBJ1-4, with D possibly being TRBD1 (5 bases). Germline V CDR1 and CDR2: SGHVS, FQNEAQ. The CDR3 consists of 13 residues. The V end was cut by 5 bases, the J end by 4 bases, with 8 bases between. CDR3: CASSLDSNEKLFF. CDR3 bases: TGTGCCAGCAGCCTAGACAGTAATGAAAAACTGTTTTTT.

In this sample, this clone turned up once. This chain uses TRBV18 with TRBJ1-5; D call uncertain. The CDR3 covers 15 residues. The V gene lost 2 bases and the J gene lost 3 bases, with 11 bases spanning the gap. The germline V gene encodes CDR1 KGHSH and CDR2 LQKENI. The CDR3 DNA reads TGTGCCAGCTCACCAGCGACCACAGTCAATCAGCCCCAGCATTTT. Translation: CASSPATTVNQPQHF.

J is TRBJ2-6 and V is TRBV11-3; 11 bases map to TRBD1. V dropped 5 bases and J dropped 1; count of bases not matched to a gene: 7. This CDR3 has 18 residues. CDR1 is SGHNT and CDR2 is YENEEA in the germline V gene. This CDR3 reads CASSPGTGGISGANVLTF. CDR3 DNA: TGTGCCAGCAGCCCAGGGACAGGGGGGATATCTGGGGCCAACGTCCTGACTTTC.

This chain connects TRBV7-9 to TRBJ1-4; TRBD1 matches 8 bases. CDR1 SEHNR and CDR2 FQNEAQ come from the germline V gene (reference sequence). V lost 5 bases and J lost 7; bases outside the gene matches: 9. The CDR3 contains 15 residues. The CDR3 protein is CASSANTGGGEKLFF. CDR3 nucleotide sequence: TGTGCCAGCAGCGCGAACACAGGGGGAGGTGAAAAACTGTTTTTT.

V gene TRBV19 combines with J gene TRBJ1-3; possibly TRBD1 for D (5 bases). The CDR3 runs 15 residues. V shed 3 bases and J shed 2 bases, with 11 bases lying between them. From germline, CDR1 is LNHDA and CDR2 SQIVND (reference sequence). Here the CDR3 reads CASSMGREAGNTIYF. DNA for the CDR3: TGTGCCAGTAGTATGGGCAGGGAAGCTGGAAACACCATATATTTT.

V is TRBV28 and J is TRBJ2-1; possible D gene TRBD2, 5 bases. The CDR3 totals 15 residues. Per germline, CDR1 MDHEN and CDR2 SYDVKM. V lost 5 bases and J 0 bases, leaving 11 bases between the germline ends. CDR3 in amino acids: CASSTPGSSYNEQFF. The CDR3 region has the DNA TGTGCCAGCAGTACCCCTGGGAGCTCCTACAATGAGCAGTTCTTC.

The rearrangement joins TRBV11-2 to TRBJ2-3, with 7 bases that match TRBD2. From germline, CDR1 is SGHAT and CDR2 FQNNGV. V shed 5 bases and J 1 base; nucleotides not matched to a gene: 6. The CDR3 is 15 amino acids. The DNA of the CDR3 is TGTGCCAGCAGCCCTAGCGGAGGGGGCACAGATACGCAGTATTTT. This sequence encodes CASSPSGGGTDTQYF.

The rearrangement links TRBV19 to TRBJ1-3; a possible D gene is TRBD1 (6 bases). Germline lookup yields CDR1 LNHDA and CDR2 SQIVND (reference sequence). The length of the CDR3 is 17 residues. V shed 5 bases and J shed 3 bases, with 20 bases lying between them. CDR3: CASSGIDRPVVGNTIYF. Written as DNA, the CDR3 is TGTGCCAGTAGTGGGATTGACAGGCCGGTGGTTGGAAACACCATATATTTT.

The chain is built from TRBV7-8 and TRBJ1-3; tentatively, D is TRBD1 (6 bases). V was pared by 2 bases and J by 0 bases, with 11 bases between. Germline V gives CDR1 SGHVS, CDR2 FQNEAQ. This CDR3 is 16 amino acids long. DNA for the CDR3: TGTGCCAGCAGCTTATACAGGGCCGGCTCTGGAAACACCATATATTTT. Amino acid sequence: CASSLYRAGSGNTIYF.

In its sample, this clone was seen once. CDR3 coding DNA: TGTGCCAGCAGTGAAAGGCCTGGACTCCAAGAGACCCAGTACTTC. This sequence encodes CASSERPGLQETQYF. This chain uses TRBV6-1 with TRBJ2-5; a weak D match, TRBD2 (5 bases). The germline V and J ends were trimmed by 2 bases and 1 base, with 11 bases remaining between them. Per the germline V gene, CDR1 is MNHNS and CDR2 is SASEGT. This CDR3 comprises 15 residues.

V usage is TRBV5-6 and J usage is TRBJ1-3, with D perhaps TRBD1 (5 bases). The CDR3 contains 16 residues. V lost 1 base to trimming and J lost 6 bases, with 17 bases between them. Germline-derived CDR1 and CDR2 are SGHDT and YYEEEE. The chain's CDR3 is CASSLWGTPSTNTIYF. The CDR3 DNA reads TGTGCCAGCAGCTTGTGGGGGACTCCCTCTACAAACACCATATATTTT. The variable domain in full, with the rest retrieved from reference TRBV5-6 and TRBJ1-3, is DAGVTQSPTHLIKTRGQQVTLRCSPKSGHDTVSWYQQALGQGPQFIFQYYEEEERQRGNFPDRFSGHQFPNYSSELNVNALLLGDSALYLCASSLWGTPSTNTIYFGEGSWLTVV.

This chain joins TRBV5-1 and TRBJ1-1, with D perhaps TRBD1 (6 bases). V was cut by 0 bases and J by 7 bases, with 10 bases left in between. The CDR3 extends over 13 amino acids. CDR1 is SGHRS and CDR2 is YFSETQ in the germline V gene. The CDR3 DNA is TGCGCCAGCAGCTTGGAGGACAGTCTTGAAGCTTTCTTT. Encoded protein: CASSLEDSLEAFF.

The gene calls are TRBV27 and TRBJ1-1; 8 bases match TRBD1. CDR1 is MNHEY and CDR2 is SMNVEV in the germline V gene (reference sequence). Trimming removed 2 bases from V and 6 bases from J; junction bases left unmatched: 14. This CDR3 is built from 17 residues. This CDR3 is CASSLHQGATAIAEAFF. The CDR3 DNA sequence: TGTGCCAGCAGTTTACATCAGGGGGCTACGGCGATCGCTGAAGCTTTCTTT.

The CDR3 bases are TGCGCCAGCAGCCCGTTGTTAGCGGGGGACACAGATACGCAGTATTTT. Encoded protein: CASSPLLAGDTDTQYF. J is TRBJ2-3 and V is TRBV5-1; TRBD2 aligns across 9 bases. Germline V gene sequence: CDR1 SGHRS, CDR2 YFSETQ. With 4 bases clipped from V and 2 bases from J, the junction kept 8 bases outside the gene matches. The CDR3 length is 16 residues.

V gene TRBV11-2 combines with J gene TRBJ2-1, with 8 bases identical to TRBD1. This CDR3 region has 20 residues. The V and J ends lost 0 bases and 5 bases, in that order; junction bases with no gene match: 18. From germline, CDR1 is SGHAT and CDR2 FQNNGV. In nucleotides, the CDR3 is TGTGCCAGCAGCTTAGAAGCGGTTTTATCCCGGACAGGGAACCACAATGAGCAGTTCTTC. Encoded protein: CASSLEAVLSRTGNHNEQFF.